The rows below give T cell receptor beta chains drawn from one sample of a study of T cell repertoires in cytomegalovirus infection. TCRdb recomputed calls from the reads with MiXCR, one row per CDR3 protein. The sample lists some 700,000 distinct CDR3 sequences, about a third occurring once. Material: PBMCs. The receptors originated from a human donor in good health (CMV status not recorded). Some clones in this sample may be carry-over from other donors' samples. Both conserved end residues are part of each CDR3. Some rows have no size entry. The others give once, few or many, or a class for an expanded clone.

v_gene: TRBV5-6
j_gene: TRBJ2-7
abundance: NA
CDR3aa: CASRRTGAASYEQYF

v_gene: TRBV6-5
j_gene: TRBJ2-3
abundance: NA
CDR3aa: CASRRLAGGGTDTQYF

v_gene: TRBV20-1
j_gene: TRBJ1-1
abundance: few
CDR3aa: CSQGNTEAFF

v_gene: TRBV7-2
j_gene: TRBJ2-7
abundance: NA
CDR3aa: CASSLQSGRSFGADYEQYF

v_gene: TRBV7-4
j_gene: TRBJ2-3
abundance: NA
CDR3aa: CASRSTGTPTTDTQYF

v_gene: TRBV6-1
j_gene: TRBJ1-1
abundance: few
CDR3aa: CASSEVTGSAFF

v_gene: TRBV27
j_gene: TRBJ1-5
abundance: few
CDR3aa: CASRSGGAQHF

v_gene: TRBV7-2
j_gene: TRBJ1-6
abundance: many
CDR3aa: CASRPAPAGGSTPLHF

v_gene: TRBV28
j_gene: TRBJ2-1
abundance: few
CDR3aa: CASSSPLRTSSYNEQFF

v_gene: TRBV7-9
j_gene: TRBJ2-5
abundance: few
CDR3aa: CASSSTAGQETQYF

v_gene: TRBV29-1
j_gene: TRBJ2-5
abundance: NA
CDR3aa: CSVRKGGPGNTQYF

v_gene: TRBV7-6
j_gene: TRBJ1-1
abundance: few
CDR3aa: CASSSGITEAFF

v_gene: TRBV4-1
j_gene: TRBJ2-5
abundance: NA
CDR3aa: CASSQDIPWGPQETQYF

v_gene: TRBV20-1
j_gene: TRBJ2-7
abundance: NA
CDR3aa: CSSSLAEWGEQYF

v_gene: TRBV6-6
j_gene: TRBJ1-5
abundance: few
CDR3aa: CASSYGALSNQPQHF

v_gene: TRBV19
j_gene: TRBJ2-1
abundance: few
CDR3aa: CASSILGISSYNEQFF

v_gene: TRBV7-6
j_gene: TRBJ2-1
abundance: many
CDR3aa: CASSKRPDGFNEQFF

v_gene: TRBV29-1
j_gene: TRBJ2-1
abundance: NA
CDR3aa: CSVELGGPGNEQFF

v_gene: TRBV12-3/TRBV12-4
j_gene: TRBJ2-1
abundance: NA
CDR3aa: CASSPPAYNEQFF

v_gene: TRBV28
j_gene: TRBJ1-5
abundance: many
CDR3aa: CASSLVSRGQPQHF

v_gene: TRBV5-5
j_gene: TRBJ2-5
abundance: few
CDR3aa: CASSLGTGFRETQYF

v_gene: TRBV28
j_gene: TRBJ2-3
abundance: NA
CDR3aa: CASSFRGQAADTQYF

v_gene: TRBV7-9
j_gene: TRBJ2-3
abundance: few
CDR3aa: CASSLSLGQGRSDTQYF

v_gene: TRBV12-5
j_gene: TRBJ1-1
abundance: NA
CDR3aa: CASGTGSPVTEAFF

v_gene: TRBV13
j_gene: TRBJ1-6
abundance: NA
CDR3aa: CASSPRGGYNSPLHF

v_gene: TRBV10-3
j_gene: TRBJ1-5
abundance: few
CDR3aa: CATAPPDQPQHF

v_gene: TRBV6-6
j_gene: TRBJ1-1
abundance: few
CDR3aa: CATGLRNTEAFF

v_gene: TRBV28
j_gene: TRBJ2-1
abundance: NA
CDR3aa: CASVVQGNEQFF